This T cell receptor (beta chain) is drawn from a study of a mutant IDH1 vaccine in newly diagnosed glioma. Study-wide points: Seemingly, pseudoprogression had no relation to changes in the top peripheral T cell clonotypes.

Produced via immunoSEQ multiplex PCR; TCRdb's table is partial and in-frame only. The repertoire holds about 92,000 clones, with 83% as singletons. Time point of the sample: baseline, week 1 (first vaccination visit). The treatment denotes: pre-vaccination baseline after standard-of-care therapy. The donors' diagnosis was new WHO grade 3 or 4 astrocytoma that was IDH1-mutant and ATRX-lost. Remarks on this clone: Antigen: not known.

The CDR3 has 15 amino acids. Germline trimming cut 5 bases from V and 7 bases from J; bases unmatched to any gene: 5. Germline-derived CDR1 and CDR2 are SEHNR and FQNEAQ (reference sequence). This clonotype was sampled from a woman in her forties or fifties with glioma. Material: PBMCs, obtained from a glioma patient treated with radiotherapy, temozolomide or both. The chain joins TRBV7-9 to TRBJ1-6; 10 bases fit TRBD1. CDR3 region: CASSPQGQGNSPLHF. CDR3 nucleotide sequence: TGTGCCAGCAGCCCCCAGGGACAGGGGAATTCACCCCTCCACTTT.